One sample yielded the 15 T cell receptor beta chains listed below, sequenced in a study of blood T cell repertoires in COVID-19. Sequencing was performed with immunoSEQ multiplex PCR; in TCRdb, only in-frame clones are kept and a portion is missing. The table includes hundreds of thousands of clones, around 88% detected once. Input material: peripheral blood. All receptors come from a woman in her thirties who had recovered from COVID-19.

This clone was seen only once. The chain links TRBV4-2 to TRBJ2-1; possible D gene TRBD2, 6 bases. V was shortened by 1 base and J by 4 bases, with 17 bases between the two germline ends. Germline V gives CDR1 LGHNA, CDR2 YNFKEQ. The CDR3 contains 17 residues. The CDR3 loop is CASSQATGEASYNEQFF. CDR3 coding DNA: TGTGCCAGCAGCCAAGCGACGGGGGAGGCCTCATACAATGAGCAGTTCTTC.

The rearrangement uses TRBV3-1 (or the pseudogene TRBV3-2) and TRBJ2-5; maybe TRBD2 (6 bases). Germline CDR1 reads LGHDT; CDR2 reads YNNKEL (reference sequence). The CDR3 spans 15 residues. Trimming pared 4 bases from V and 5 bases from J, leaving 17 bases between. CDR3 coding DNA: TGTGCCAGCAGCCGGAGGGTAGTGGGAGCGGAGACCCAGTACTTC. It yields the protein CASSRRVVGAETQYF.

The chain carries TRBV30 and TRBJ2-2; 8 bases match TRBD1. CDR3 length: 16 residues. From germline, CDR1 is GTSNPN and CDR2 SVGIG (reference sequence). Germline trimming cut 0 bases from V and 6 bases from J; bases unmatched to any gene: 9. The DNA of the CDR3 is TGTGCCTGGAGTGTGGGGCGACAGGGGTCTCCCGGGGAGCTGTTTTTT. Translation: CAWSVGRQGSPGELFF.

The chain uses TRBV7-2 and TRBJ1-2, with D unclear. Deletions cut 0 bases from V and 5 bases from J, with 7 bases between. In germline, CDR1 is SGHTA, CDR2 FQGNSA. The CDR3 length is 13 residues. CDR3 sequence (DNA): TGTGCCAGCAGCTTAGCTGGCCAGTATGGCTACACCTTC. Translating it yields CASSLAGQYGYTF.

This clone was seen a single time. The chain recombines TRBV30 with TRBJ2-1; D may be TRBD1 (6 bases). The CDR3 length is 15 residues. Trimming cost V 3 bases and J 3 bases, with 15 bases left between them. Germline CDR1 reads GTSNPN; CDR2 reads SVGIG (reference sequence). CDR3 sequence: CAWRIGTLLYNEQFF. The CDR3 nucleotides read TGTGCCTGGAGAATTGGGACACTCCTCTACAATGAGCAGTTCTTC.

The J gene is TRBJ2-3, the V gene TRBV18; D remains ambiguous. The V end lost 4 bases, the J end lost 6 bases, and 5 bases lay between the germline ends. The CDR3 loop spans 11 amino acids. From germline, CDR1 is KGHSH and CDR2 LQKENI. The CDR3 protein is CASSRADTQYF. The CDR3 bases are TGTGCCAGCTCACGGGCGGATACGCAGTATTTT.

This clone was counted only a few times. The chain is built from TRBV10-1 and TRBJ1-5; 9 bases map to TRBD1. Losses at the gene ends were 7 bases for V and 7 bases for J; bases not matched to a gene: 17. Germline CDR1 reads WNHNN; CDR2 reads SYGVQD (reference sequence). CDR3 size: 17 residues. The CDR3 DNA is TGCGCCAGCAAAGCGGGGGACAGGGTATCTCTCGGGCAGCCCCAGCATTTT. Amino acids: CASKAGDRVSLGQPQHF.

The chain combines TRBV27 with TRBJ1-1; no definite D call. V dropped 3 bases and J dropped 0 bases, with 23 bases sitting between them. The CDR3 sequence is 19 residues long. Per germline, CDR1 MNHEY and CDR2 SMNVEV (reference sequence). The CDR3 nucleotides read TGTGCCAGCAGTTTTCGGGCGGGCGCCGGTGCTCAAATGAACACTGAAGCTTTCTTT. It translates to CASSFRAGAGAQMNTEAFF.

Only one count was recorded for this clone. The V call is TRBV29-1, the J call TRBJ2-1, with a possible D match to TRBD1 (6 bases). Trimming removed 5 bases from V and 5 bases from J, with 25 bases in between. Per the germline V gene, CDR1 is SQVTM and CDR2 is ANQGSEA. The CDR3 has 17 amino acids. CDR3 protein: CSVRAGAYRAQNNEQFF. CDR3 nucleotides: TGCAGCGTTCGAGCCGGGGCCTACAGGGCCCAGAACAATGAGCAGTTCTTC.

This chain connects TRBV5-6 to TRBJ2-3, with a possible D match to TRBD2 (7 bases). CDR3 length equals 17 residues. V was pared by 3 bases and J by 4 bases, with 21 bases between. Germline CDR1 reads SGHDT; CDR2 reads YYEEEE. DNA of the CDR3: TGTGCCAGCAGCTGGGGGGGCGGGGCGTTCCCACCAGATACGCAGTATTTT. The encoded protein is CASSWGGGAFPPDTQYF.

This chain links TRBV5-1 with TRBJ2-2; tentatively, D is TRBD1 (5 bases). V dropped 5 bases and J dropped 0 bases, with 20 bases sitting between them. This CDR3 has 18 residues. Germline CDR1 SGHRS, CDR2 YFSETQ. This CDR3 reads CASRFRRTPIANTGELFF. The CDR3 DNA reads TGCGCCAGCAGATTCCGAAGGACACCGATCGCGAACACCGGGGAGCTGTTTTTT.

The CDR3 region is CASSLTGQGRSSGANVLTF. CDR3 DNA: TGCGCCAGCAGCTTGACAGGGCAGGGGCGAAGCTCTGGGGCCAACGTCCTGACTTTC. J is TRBJ2-6 and V is TRBV5-1, with a weak D call TRBD1 (6 bases). Germline loops: CDR1 SGHRS, CDR2 YFSETQ. Trimming cost V 1 base and J 0 bases, with 17 bases left between them. The CDR3 runs to 19 residues.

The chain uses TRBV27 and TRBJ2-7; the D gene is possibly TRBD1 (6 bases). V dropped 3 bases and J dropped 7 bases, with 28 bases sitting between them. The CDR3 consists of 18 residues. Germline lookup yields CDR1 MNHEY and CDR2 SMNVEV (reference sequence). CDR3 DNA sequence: TGTGCCAGCAGTTTGCGGACCTCAGGACAGACCAGTCTACGGGAGCAGTACTTC. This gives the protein CASSLRTSGQTSLREQYF.

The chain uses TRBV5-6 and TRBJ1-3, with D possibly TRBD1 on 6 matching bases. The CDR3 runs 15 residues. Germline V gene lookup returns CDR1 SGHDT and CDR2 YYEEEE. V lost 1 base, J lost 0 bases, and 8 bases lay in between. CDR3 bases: TGTGCCAGCAGCTTGCCAGGGGACTCTGGAAACACCATATATTTT. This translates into CASSLPGDSGNTIYF.

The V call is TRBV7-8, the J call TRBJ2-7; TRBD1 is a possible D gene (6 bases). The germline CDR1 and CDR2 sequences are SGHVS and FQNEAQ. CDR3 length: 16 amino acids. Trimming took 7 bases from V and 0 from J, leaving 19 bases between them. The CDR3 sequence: CASNRQWTASSYEQYF. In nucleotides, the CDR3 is TGTGCCAGCAACAGACAATGGACAGCGAGCTCCTACGAGCAGTACTTC.